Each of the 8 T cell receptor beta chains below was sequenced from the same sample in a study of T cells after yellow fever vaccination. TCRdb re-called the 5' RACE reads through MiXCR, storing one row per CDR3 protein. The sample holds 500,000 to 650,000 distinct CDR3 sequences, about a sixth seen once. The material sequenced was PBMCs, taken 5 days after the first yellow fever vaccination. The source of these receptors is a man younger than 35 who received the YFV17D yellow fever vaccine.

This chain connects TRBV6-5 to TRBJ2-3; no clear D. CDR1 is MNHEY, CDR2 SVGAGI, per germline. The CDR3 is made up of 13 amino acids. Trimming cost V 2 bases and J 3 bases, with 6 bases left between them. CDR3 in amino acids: CASSYRVTDTQYF. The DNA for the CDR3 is TGTGCCAGCAGTTACAGGGTAACAGATACGCAGTATTTT.

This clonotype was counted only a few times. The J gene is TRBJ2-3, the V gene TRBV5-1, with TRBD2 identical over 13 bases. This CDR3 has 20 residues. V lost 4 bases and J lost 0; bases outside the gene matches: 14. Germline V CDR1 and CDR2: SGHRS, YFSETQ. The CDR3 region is CASSLAGLAGIRSSTDTQYF. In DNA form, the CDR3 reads TGCGCCAGCAGCCTGGCGGGACTAGCGGGAATCCGCTCTAGCACAGATACGCAGTATTTT.

The CDR3 DNA reads TGCAGCGTCCAACAGGGCTACGAGCAGTACTTC. Protein product: CSVQQGYEQYF. The chain carries TRBV29-1 and TRBJ2-7, with TRBD1 as a possible D gene (6 bases). This CDR3 region has 11 residues. The germline gives CDR1 SQVTM, CDR2 ANQGSEA. Trimming stripped 6 bases from V and 3 bases from J, with 9 bases between.

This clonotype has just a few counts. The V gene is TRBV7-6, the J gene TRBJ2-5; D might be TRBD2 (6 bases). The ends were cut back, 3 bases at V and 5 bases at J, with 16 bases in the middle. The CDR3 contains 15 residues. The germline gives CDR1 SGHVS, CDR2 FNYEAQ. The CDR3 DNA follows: TGTGCCAGCAGCTTGGACCCTCTTGGGGGGGAGACCCAGTACTTC. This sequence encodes CASSLDPLGGETQYF.

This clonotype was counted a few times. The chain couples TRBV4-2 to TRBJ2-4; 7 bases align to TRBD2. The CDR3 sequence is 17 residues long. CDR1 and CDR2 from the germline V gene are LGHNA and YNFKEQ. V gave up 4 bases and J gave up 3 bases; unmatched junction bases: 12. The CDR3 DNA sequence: TGTGCCAGCAGCCGTTCTTCGGGGGGTCTCGGCAAAAACATTCAGTACTTC. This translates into CASSRSSGGLGKNIQYF.

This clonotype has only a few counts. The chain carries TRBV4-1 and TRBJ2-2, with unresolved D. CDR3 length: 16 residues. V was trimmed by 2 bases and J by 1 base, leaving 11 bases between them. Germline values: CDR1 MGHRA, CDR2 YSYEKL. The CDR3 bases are TGCGCCAGCAGCCAAAAAACGGGCCGGAACACCGGGGAGCTGTTTTTT. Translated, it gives CASSQKTGRNTGELFF.

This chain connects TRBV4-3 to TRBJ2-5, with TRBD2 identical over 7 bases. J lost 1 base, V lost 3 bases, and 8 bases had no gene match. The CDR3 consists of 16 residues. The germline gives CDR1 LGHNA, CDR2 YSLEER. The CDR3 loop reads CASSQQLARAQETQYF. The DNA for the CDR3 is TGCGCCAGCAGCCAGCAACTAGCGCGAGCCCAAGAGACCCAGTACTTC.

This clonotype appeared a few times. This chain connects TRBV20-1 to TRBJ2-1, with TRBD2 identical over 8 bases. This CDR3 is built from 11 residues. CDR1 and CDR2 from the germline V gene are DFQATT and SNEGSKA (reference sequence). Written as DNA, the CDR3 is TGCACGGGGGGGGATTACAATGAGCAGTTCTTC. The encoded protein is CTGGDYNEQFF.